Listed below are T cell receptor beta chains from one sample, sequenced in a study of T cells in Graves' hyperthyroidism and ophthalmopathy. TCRdb processed the multiplex PCR reads anew with MiXCR; each CDR3 protein has one entry. The sample has 300,000 to 450,000 distinct CDR3 sequences; about 18% are singletons. The sample consisted of blood. The receptor set was obtained from a man aged 18-30 years with Graves' ophthalmopathy. Each CDR3 is given with its conserved first and last residue. A D gene is named only where the DNA matches it firmly. Part of the rows lack a size; the others show once, few, many or a class for expanded clones.

d_gene	abundance	j_gene	v_gene	CDR3nt	CDR3aa
TRBD2	few	TRBJ2-5	TRBV6-2/TRBV6-3	TGTGCCAGCAGTCCCCCAGCGGGGGGGCCGGAGACCCAGTACTTC	CASSPPAGGPETQYF
.	.	TRBJ2-7	TRBV20-1	TGCAGTGCTAGGGCGGGACATCCTTACTCCTACGAGCAGTACTTC	CSARAGHPYSYEQYF
.	.	TRBJ2-5	TRBV18	TGTGCCAGCTCACCACAGGAGACTCAAGAGACCCAGTACTTC	CASSPQETQETQYF
.	.	TRBJ2-7	TRBV20-1	TGCAGTGCTAGAGAGGCGAGGGGGGGGTACGAGCAGTACTTC	CSAREARGGYEQYF
TRBD2	.	TRBJ2-3	TRBV5-8	TGTGCCAGCAGCGTAGGACTAGCGGGGGGGCCCCGCCGAACAGATACGCAGTATTTT	CASSVGLAGGPRRTDTQYF
.	many	TRBJ2-7	TRBV3-1	TGTGCCAGCAGCCCGGGACACAGGGCGAACGAGCAGTACTTC	CASSPGHRANEQYF
.	many	TRBJ1-1	TRBV6-1	TGTGCCAGCAGTAAATCAGGGGTTGGGACTGAAGCTTTCTTT	CASSKSGVGTEAFF
.	few	TRBJ2-1	TRBV7-9	TGTGCCAGCAGCCCGGCTTTGGGGGGGCGGGGTGAGCAGTTCTTC	CASSPALGGRGEQFF
.	.	TRBJ1-5	TRBV6-5	TGTGCCAGCAGTGACTCGAGCGGGGGGGCAGGAGATACGCAGCATTTT	CASSDSSGGAGDTQHF
.	.	TRBJ1-5	TRBV19	TGTGCCAGTAGTACGCGACGGGATTGGAAGCCCCAGCATTTT	CASSTRRDWKPQHF
TRBD1	many	TRBJ1-1	TRBV12-3/TRBV12-4	TGTGCCAGCAGCCCCAACCTGGGACAGAGGAACACTGAAGCTTTCTTT	CASSPNLGQRNTEAFF
.	.	TRBJ1-1	TRBV10-2	TGCGCCAGCGGTGGACCCGAAGACACTGAAGCTTTCTTT	CASGGPEDTEAFF
.	few	TRBJ2-7	TRBV29-1	TGCAGCGTTGGGGCGCTCGACGAGCAGTACTTC	CSVGALDEQYF
TRBD1	.	TRBJ2-1	TRBV7-9	TGTGCCAGCAGCTTATCGACAGGGGGCTACAATGAGCAGTTCTTC	CASSLSTGGYNEQFF
TRBD1	few	TRBJ1-4	TRBV6-1	TGTGCCAGCAGCTCGGGACAGCGGAAACTGTTTTTT	CASSSGQRKLFF
TRBD2	many	TRBJ2-5	TRBV28	TGTGCCAGCAGTCTCTGGACTAGCGGGGGGGCCGATGAGACCCAGTACTTC	CASSLWTSGGADETQYF
TRBD1	many	TRBJ2-7	TRBV9	TGTGCCAGCGCCACCGGGACAGGGATAAACGAGCAGTACTTC	CASATGTGINEQYF
TRBD1	few	TRBJ1-5	TRBV2	TGTGCCAGCAGTCGGGACAGACAACTTTTGAGCAATCAGCCCCAGCATTTT	CASSRDRQLLSNQPQHF
.	few	TRBJ1-1	TRBV6-2/TRBV6-3	TGTTCCAGCAGTTACTCGGGGAACACTGAAGCTTTCTTT	CSSSYSGNTEAFF
.	.	TRBJ1-3	TRBV10-3	TGTGCCATCAGTTTTGAGAGCTCTGGAAACACCATATATTTT	CAISFESSGNTIYF
TRBD1	.	TRBJ2-5	TRBV4-1	TGCGCCAGCACAAGACAGGGGGCGATTGGAGAGACCCAGTACTTC	CASTRQGAIGETQYF
.	few	TRBJ1-5	TRBV27	TGTGCCACCAGTGATGGGGGGGGGGAGAGCAATCAGCCCCAGCATTTT	CATSDGGGESNQPQHF
.	many	TRBJ1-5	TRBV6-6	TGTGCCAGCAGTTACTCGCGGCCGAATAGCAATCAGCCCCAGCATTTT	CASSYSRPNSNQPQHF
.	.	TRBJ2-7	TRBV7-9	TGTGCCAGCAGCTGGGTAGGGGGGACAGTTGGGGAGCAGTACTTC	CASSWVGGTVGEQYF
TRBD1	many	TRBJ1-1	TRBV2	TGTGCCAGCAGTAAAACTACAGGGGGTGGCACTGAAGCTTTCTTT	CASSKTTGGGTEAFF
.	many	TRBJ1-2	TRBV20-1	TGCAGTGCTAGTGGGAACTATGGCTACACCTTC	CSASGNYGYTF
TRBD2	.	TRBJ2-3	TRBV7-9	TGTGCCAGCAGTCGGGACTCTAGCGGGGCGGATACGCAGTATTTT	CASSRDSSGADTQYF
TRBD2	many	TRBJ2-1	TRBV11-2	TGTGCCAGCAGCTTAGAACTTAGCGGGGGGGCGCATGAGCAGTTCTTC	CASSLELSGGAHEQFF
TRBD1	.	TRBJ1-2	TRBV2	TGTGCCAGCAGGCCTGACAGGGGGCGGGACTATGGCTACACCTTC	CASRPDRGRDYGYTF
TRBD2	many	TRBJ2-1	TRBV2	TGTGCCAGCAGTGAAATTCCCGGGTTCCGGGGGGATAATGAGCAGTTCTTC	CASSEIPGFRGDNEQFF
.	.	TRBJ2-3	TRBV5-1	TGCGCCAGCAGTTCTCGGACCGAGACAGATACGCAGTATTTT	CASSSRTETDTQYF
.	many	TRBJ1-2	TRBV9	TGTGCCAGCAGCGTAGCTGGGCAGGGGAACTATGGCTACACCTTC	CASSVAGQGNYGYTF
.	.	TRBJ1-1	TRBV29-1	TGCAGCGTTGCGGGGAGGGCGATCACTGAAGCTTTCTTT	CSVAGRAITEAFF
.	many	TRBJ1-6	TRBV5-1	TGCGCCAGCAGCTTGGAGGGAAATAATTCACCCCTCCACTTT	CASSLEGNNSPLHF
.	once	TRBJ2-5	TRBV11-2	TGTGCCAGCAGCTTCCACTCGGGAGAGACCCAGTACTTC	CASSFHSGETQYF
.	many	TRBJ1-2	TRBV4-2	TGTGCCAGCAGCCTCACGACGGCGGGGGGCTACACCTTC	CASSLTTAGGYTF